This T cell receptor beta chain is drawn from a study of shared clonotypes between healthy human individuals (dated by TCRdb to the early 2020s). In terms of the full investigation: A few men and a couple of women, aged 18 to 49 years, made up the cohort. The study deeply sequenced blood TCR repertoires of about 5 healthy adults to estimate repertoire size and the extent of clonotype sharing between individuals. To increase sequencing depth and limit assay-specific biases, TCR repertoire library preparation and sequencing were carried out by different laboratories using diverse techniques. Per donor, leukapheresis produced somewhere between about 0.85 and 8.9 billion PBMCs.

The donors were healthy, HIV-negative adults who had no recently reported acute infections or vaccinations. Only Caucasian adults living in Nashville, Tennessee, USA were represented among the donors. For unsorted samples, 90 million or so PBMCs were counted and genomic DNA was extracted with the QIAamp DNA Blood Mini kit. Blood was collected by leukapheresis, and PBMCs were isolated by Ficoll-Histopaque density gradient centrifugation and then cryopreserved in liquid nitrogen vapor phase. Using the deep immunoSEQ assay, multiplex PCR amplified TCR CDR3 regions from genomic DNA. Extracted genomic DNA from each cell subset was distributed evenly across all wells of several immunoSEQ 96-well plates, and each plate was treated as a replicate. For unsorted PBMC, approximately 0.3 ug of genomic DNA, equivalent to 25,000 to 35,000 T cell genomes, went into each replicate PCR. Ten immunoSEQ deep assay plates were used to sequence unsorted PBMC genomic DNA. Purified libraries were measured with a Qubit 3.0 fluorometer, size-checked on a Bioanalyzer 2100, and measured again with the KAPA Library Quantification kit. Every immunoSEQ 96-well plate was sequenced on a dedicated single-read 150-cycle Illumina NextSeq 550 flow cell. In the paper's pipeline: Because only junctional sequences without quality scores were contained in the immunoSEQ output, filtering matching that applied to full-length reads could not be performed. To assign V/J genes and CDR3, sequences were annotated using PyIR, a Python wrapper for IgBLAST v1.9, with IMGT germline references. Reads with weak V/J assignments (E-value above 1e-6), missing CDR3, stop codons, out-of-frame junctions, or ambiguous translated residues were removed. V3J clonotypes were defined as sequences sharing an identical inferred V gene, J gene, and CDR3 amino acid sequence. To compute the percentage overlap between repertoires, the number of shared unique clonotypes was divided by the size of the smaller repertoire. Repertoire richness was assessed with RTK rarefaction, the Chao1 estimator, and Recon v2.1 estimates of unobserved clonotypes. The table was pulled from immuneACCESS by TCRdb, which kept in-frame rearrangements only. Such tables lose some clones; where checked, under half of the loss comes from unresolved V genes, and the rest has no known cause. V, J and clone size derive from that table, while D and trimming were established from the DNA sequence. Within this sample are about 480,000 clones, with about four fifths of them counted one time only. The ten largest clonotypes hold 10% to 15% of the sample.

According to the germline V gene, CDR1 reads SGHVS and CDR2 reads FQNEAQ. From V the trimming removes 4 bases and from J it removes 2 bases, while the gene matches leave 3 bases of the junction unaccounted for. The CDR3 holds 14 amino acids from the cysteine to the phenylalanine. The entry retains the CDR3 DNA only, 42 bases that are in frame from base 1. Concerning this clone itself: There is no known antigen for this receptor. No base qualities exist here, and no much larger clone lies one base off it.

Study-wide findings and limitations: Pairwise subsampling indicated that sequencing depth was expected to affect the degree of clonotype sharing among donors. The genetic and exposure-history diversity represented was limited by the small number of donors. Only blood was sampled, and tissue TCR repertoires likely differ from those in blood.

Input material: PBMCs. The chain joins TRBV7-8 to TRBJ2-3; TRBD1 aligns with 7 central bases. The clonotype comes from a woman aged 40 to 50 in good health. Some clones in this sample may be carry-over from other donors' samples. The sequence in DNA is TGTGCCAGCAGCTCGGGACAGACCACAGATACGCAGTATTTT. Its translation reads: CASSSGQTTDTQYF.